This TCR beta chain was captured in a study of identifying expanded T cells in peripheral blood. The CDR3 is made up of 16 amino acids. Trimming cost V 5 bases and J 2 bases; bases outside gene matches: 5. Germline V CDR1 and CDR2: MRHNA, SNTAGT. Findings of the study overall: Differentially abundant clones: around 1.2 between replicates, 15 to 17 at approximately 14 days, roughly 18 at four. Approximately two-week clone count variance significantly increased as total template count grew.

In the case of this clone: Its antigen is undetermined.

During the collection period, no donor immune events like infections were recorded. TCRdb's table, derived via immunoSEQ multiplex PCR, lists solely in-frame clones and lacks some. The data contain fewer than 80,000 clones, around 81% of them seen just once; the ten biggest clones take up 19%. The V and J genes are TRBV6-4 and TRBJ2-3; TRBD2 agrees at 12 bases. The source is a person aged 18-70 years in good health. The source material was blood. The CDR3 reads CASSPTSGGVTDTQYF. CDR3 in DNA: TGTGCCAGCAGTCCGACTAGCGGGGGTGTCACAGATACGCAGTATTTT.